This passage covers 16 T cell receptor beta chains from one sample sequenced in a study of response to subunit inactivated influenza vaccine. TCRdb redid the calling of the RT-PCR reads with MiXCR, one entry per CDR3 protein. Here the sample spans roughly 190,000 distinct CDR3 sequences, approximately 12% being singletons. These same data were also listed under a study on T cells expressing NK-cell markers. That work contributes: Production of TCR beta cDNA relied on 5'RACE template switching with UMIs.

The specimen was CD8+ T cells sorted from PBMCs, collected roughly 12 days after vaccination. Receptors were obtained from a man between 50 and 59 years old who received an inactivated influenza vaccine.

This clonotype appeared a few times. The chain is built from TRBV5-1 and TRBJ2-3; TRBD2 matches 15 bases. V lost 3 bases and J lost 5; bases outside the gene matches: 4. Germline CDR1 is SGHRS and CDR2 is YFSETQ. CDR3 length: 16 residues. In DNA, the CDR3 is TGCGCCAGCAGCTCGGGACTAGCGGGAGGTGGAGATACGCAGTATTTT. Its protein product is CASSSGLAGGGDTQYF. The full variable domain, with the rest looked up from reference TRBV5-1 and TRBJ2-3, is KAGVTQTPRYLIKTRGQQVTLSCSPISGHRSVSWYQQTPGQGLQFLFEYFSETQRNKGNFPGRFSGRQFSNSRSEMNVSTLELGDSALYLCASSSGLAGGGDTQYFGPGTRLTVL.

This clonotype was seen ten or more times. The V call is TRBV19, the J call TRBJ2-3, with 7 bases lining up with TRBD2. With 11 bases clipped from V and 4 bases from J, the junction kept 9 bases outside the gene matches. Germline V gene sequence: CDR1 LNHDA, CDR2 SQIVND (reference sequence). CDR3 length: 13 residues. As DNA, the CDR3 is TGTGCCGGAAAGCGGGGCGGCCCAGATACGCAGTATTTT. The encoded protein is CAGKRGGPDTQYF.

This clonotype was counted between two and nine times. The chain links TRBV10-1 to TRBJ2-7; 8 nucleotides line up with TRBD2. In germline, CDR1 is WNHNN, CDR2 SYGVQD (reference sequence). The CDR3 contains 14 residues. J was trimmed by 6 bases and V by 2 bases; bases with no gene match: 6. The CDR3 DNA reads TGCGCCAGCAGTGAGAGCGGGGGAACCTCCGAGCAGTACTTC. Encoded protein: CASSESGGTSEQYF.

This clonotype appeared a few times. CDR3 sequence (DNA): TGTGCCAGCAGTTCGGTAGACAGGGGGCTAAGGAATGAGCAGTTCTTC. It is translated as CASSSVDRGLRNEQFF. V and J are TRBV28 and TRBJ2-1, with TRBD1 matching over 10 bases. The CDR3 is 16 amino acids. In germline, CDR1 is MDHEN, CDR2 SYDVKM. The ends lost 4 bases at V and 7 bases at J; junction bases unmatched: 10.

This clonotype was detected a few times. The chain links TRBV9 to TRBJ2-6, with D tentatively TRBD2 (6 bases). The CDR3 sequence is 17 residues long. Trimming shortened V by 0 bases and J by 3 bases, and 13 bases separated the two germline ends. CDR1 is SGDLS, CDR2 YYNGEE, per germline. The DNA for the CDR3 is TGTGCCAGCAGCGTAGGGGACTTTACAGATGGGGCCAACGTCCTGACTTTC. It codes for CASSVGDFTDGANVLTF.

This chain links TRBV6-1 with TRBJ1-4, with 8 nucleotides matching TRBD1. The length of the CDR3 is 13 residues. The ends lost 5 bases at V and 8 bases at J; junction bases unmatched: 4. Germline V gene sequence: CDR1 MNHNS, CDR2 SASEGT. In DNA, the CDR3 is TGTGCCAGCAGTCAATGGACAGGGGAAAAACTGTTTTTT. It specifies CASSQWTGEKLFF.

The chain is built from TRBV3-1 and TRBJ2-7; the D gene is possibly TRBD2 (5 bases). CDR3 length equals 13 residues. Trimming removed 8 bases at V and 3 bases at J, with 14 bases between. Germline values: CDR1 LGHDT, CDR2 YNNKEL (reference sequence). CDR3: CASGRGTFYEQYF. In nucleotides, the CDR3 is TGTGCCAGCGGCCGGGGAACATTCTACGAGCAGTACTTC.

This clonotype was seen a few times. V is TRBV12-3 or TRBV12-4 and J is TRBJ2-1; D is perhaps TRBD1 (6 bases). V was clipped by 6 bases and J by 7 bases, with 16 bases between them. The CDR3 covers 14 residues. DNA of the CDR3: TGTGCCAGCAGGGCGGTGGGGGCTGGGAATGAGCAGTTCTTC. It translates to CASRAVGAGNEQFF.

In its sample, this clonotype was seen many times. The chain links TRBV7-9 to TRBJ2-3, with 10 bases matching TRBD1. The germline CDR1 and CDR2 sequences are SEHNR and FQNEAQ (reference sequence). This CDR3 is 16 amino acids long. V lost 2 bases, J lost 3 bases, and 5 bases stayed unmatched. The CDR3 region has the DNA TGTGCCAGCAGCTTACCGGGACAGGGGCGAACAGATACGCAGTATTTT. Its protein is CASSLPGQGRTDTQYF.

This sequence joins TRBV27 and TRBJ2-7; a weak D match, TRBD2 (5 bases). V was pared by 3 bases and J by 4 bases, with 16 bases between. Germline V gene sequence: CDR1 MNHEY, CDR2 SMNVEV (reference sequence). This CDR3 is 15 amino acids long. CDR3 sequence: CASSLKASGLYEQYF. In DNA form, the CDR3 reads TGTGCCAGCAGTTTGAAGGCATCGGGATTATACGAGCAGTACTTC.

This clonotype was seen a handful of times. The chain recombines TRBV4-3 with TRBJ2-7; 8 nucleotides agree with TRBD2. The CDR3 sequence is 18 residues long. V trimming: 0 bases; J trimming: 4 bases; junction bases outside the gene matches: 14. The V gene's germline CDR1 is LGHNA and CDR2 YSLEER. The CDR3 bases are TGCGCCAGCAGCCAAGAACTCCCACTGGGCGGGAGGTTGTACGAGCAGTACTTC. It specifies CASSQELPLGGRLYEQYF.

The J gene is TRBJ2-7, the V gene TRBV6-2 or TRBV6-3, with D tentatively TRBD1 (5 bases). V was trimmed by 5 bases and J by 3 bases, leaving 14 bases between them. In germline, CDR1 is MNHEY, CDR2 SVGEGT. The CDR3 loop spans 14 amino acids. The CDR3 coding sequence is TGTGCCAGCAGTCCAAGGACACTCAACTACGAGCAGTACTTC. The encoded protein is CASSPRTLNYEQYF.

This clonotype was observed a few times. Here the CDR3 DNA reads TGTGCCAGCCTCCCGGAAAAGTGGCCGTATAGCAATCAGCCCCAGCATTTT. This sequence encodes CASLPEKWPYSNQPQHF. This chain links TRBV6-1 with TRBJ1-5; D unclear. V was clipped by 8 bases and J by 0 bases, with 20 bases between them. The germline V gene encodes CDR1 MNHNS and CDR2 SASEGT. This CDR3 comprises 17 residues.

This clonotype was seen at least ten times. The rearrangement joins TRBV4-1 to TRBJ2-5; possibly TRBD2 for D (7 bases). V was trimmed by 0 bases and J by 5 bases, leaving 10 bases between them. This CDR3 spans 14 amino acids. Per the germline V gene, CDR1 is MGHRA and CDR2 is YSYEKL. The CDR3 loop reads CASSQEGGLETQYF. In DNA, the CDR3 is TGCGCCAGCAGCCAAGAGGGGGGGCTGGAGACCCAGTACTTC.

This clonotype was observed at least ten times. V and J are TRBV11-2 and TRBJ2-7; TRBD1 or TRBD2 may be the D gene (5 bases each). CDR1 SGHAT and CDR2 FQNNGV come from the germline V gene. The CDR3 has 13 amino acids. V was trimmed by 6 bases and J by 5 bases, leaving 14 bases between them. The CDR3 reads CASRGRTSNEQYF. CDR3 DNA: TGTGCCAGCAGGGGACGGACTTCCAACGAGCAGTACTTC.

This clonotype was detected a few times. The CDR3 sequence: CATSDWRDNEQYF. The CDR3 nucleotides read TGTGCCACCAGTGATTGGAGGGACAACGAGCAGTACTTC. V usage is TRBV24-1 and J usage is TRBJ2-7; perhaps D is TRBD1 or TRBD2 (6 bases each). The CDR3 has 13 amino acids. Trimming stripped 2 bases from V and 5 bases from J, with 9 bases between. Germline V gene sequence: CDR1 KGHDR, CDR2 SFDVKD.